This T cell receptor (beta chain) was captured in a study of cytomegalovirus exposure and HLA in healthy donors. In the study overall: A later analysis reported the approximately 120 validation repertoires used the same platform as the roughly 700 first-cohort repertoires. Study-level results: Some TCR beta chains (approximately 180 of them) were listed as cytomegalovirus-associated.

The data were produced by immunoSEQ multiplex PCR, yet TCRdb's version contains in-frame clones alone and is incomplete. This table holds about 260,000 clones, less than 95% found once. Concerning this clone: Its antigen is not identified.

The validation cohort, a group of around 120 subjects, included the donors and was separate from the roughly 670-subject first cohort. The CDR3 contains 16 residues. CDR1 is MDHEN and CDR2 is SYDVKM in the germline V gene. V gave up 8 bases and J gave up 2 bases, with 22 bases separating them. The sequence was collected from a woman aged 25 to 45 in good health and CMV-seronegative. The sequenced material came from PBMCs. The rearrangement uses TRBV28 and TRBJ2-7, with D possibly being TRBD1 or TRBD2 (6 bases each). The CDR3 sequence is CASHNKGGREAYEQYF. CDR3 sequence (DNA): TGTGCCAGCCATAATAAAGGGGGGCGTGAGGCCTACGAGCAGTACTTC.